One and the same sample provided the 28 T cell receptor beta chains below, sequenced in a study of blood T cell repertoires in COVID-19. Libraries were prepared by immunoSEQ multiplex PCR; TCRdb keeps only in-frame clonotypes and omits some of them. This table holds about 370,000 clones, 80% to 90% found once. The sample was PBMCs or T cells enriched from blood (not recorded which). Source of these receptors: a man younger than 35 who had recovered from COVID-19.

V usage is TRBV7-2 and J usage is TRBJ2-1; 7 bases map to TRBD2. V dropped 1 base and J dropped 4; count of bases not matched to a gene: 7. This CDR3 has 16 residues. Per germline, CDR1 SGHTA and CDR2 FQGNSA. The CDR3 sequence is CASSLGAGEKYNEQFF. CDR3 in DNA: TGTGCCAGCAGCTTAGGGGCGGGAGAAAAGTACAATGAGCAGTTCTTC.

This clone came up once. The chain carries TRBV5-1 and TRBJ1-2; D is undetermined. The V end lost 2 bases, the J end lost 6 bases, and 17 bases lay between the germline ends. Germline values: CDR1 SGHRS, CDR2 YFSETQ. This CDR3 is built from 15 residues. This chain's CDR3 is CASSFLNPGRHGYTF. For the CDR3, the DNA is TGCGCCAGCAGCTTCTTAAATCCCGGGAGGCATGGCTACACCTTC. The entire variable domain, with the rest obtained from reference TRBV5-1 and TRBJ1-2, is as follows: KAGVTQTPRYLIKTRGQQVTLSCSPISGHRSVSWYQQTPGQGLQFLFEYFSETQRNKGNFPGRFSGRQFSNSRSEMNVSTLELGDSALYLCASSFLNPGRHGYTFGSGTRLTVV.

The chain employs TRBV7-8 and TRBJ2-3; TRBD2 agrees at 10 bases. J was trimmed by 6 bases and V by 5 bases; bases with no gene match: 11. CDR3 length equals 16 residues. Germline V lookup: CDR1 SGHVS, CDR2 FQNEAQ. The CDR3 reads CASSRGLAGVSDTQYF. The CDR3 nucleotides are TGTGCCAGCAGCCGGGGGCTAGCGGGAGTAAGTGATACGCAGTATTTT.

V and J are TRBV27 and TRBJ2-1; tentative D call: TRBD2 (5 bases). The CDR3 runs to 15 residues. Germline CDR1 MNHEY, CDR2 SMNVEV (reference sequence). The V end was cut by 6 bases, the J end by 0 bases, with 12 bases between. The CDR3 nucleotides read TGTGCCAGCAGGCGTACTAGATCCTCCTACAATGAGCAGTTCTTC. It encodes CASRRTRSSYNEQFF.

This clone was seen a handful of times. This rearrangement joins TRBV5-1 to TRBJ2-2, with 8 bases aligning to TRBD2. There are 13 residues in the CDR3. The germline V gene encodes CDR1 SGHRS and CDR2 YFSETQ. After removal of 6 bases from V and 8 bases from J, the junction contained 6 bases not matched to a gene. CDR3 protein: CASTGLAVGELFF. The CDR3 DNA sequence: TGCGCCAGCACCGGACTAGCTGTGGGGGAGCTGTTTTTT. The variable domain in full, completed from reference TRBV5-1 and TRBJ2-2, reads KAGVTQTPRYLIKTRGQQVTLSCSPISGHRSVSWYQQTPGQGLQFLFEYFSETQRNKGNFPGRFSGRQFSNSRSEMNVSTLELGDSALYLCASTGLAVGELFFGEGSRLTVL.

The CDR3 loop reads CASSRGWGQGVNEQFF. CDR3 nucleotides: TGTGCCAGTAGTCGAGGTTGGGGACAGGGTGTAAATGAGCAGTTCTTC. The chain joins TRBV19 to TRBJ2-1, with TRBD1 identical over 9 bases. Germline lookup yields CDR1 LNHDA and CDR2 SQIVND (reference sequence). Trimming took 5 bases from V and 7 from J; bases not matched to a gene: 12. The CDR3 has 16 amino acids.

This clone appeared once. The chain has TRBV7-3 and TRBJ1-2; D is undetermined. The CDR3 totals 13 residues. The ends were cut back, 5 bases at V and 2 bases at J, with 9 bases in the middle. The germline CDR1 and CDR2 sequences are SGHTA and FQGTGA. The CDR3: CASSPGLNYGYTF. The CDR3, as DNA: TGTGCCAGCAGCCCCGGACTGAACTATGGCTACACCTTC. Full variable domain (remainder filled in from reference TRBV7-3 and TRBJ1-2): GAGVSQTPSNKVTEKGKYVELRCDPISGHTALYWYRQSLGQGPEFLIYFQGTGAADDSGLPNDRFFAVRPEGSVSTLKIQRTERGDSAVYLCASSPGLNYGYTFGSGTRLTVV.

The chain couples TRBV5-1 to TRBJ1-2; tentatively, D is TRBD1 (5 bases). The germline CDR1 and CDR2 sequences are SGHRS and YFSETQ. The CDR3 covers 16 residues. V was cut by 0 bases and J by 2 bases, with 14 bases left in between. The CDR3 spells CASSLAPGVQNYGYTF. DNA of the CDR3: TGCGCCAGCAGCTTGGCCCCGGGGGTCCAGAACTATGGCTACACCTTC.

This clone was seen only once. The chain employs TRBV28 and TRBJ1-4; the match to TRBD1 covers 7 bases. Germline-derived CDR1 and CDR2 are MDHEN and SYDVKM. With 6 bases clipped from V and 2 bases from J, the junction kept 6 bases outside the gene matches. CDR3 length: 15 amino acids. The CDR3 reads CASRIWGQTNEKLFF. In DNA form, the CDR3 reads TGTGCCAGCAGGATATGGGGACAGACTAATGAAAAACTGTTTTTT.

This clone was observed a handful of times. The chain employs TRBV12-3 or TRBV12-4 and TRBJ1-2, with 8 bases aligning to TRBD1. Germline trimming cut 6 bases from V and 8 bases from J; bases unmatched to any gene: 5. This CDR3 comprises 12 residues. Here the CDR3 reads CASRGTGGGYTF. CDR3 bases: TGTGCCAGCAGGGGGACAGGCGGGGGCTACACCTTC.

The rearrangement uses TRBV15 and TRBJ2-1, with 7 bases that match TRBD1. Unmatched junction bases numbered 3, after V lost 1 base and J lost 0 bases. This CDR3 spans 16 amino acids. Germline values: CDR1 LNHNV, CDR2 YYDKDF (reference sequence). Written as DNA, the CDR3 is TGTGCCACCAGCAGAGGCGCAGGGGGCTCCTACAATGAGCAGTTCTTC. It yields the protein CATSRGAGGSYNEQFF.

The DNA of the CDR3 is TGTGCCAGCAGCTTGGGACTGCCCACCGAGCAGTACTTC. Its translation: CASSLGLPTEQYF. This rearrangement joins TRBV13 to TRBJ2-7, with D maybe TRBD2 (6 bases). This CDR3 has 13 amino acids. Germline V gives CDR1 PRHDT, CDR2 FYEKMQ (reference sequence). V was shortened by 3 bases and J by 6 bases, with 12 bases between the two germline ends.

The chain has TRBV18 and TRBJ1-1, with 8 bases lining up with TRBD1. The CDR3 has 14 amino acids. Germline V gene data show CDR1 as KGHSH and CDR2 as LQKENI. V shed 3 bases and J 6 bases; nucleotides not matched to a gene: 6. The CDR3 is CASSPDRGRAEAFF. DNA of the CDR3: TGTGCCAGCTCACCCGACAGGGGTCGGGCTGAAGCTTTCTTT.

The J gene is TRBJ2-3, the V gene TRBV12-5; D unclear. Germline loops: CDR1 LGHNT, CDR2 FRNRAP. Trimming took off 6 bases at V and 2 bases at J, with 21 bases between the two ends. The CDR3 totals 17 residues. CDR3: CASGQIPTRKHTDTQYF. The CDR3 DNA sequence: TGTGCTAGTGGCCAAATCCCGACGCGGAAACACACAGATACGCAGTATTTT. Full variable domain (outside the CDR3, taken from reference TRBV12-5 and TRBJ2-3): DARVTQTPRHKVTEMGQEVTMRCQPILGHNTVFWYRQTMMQGLELLAYFRNRAPLDDSGMPKDRFSAEMPDATLATLKIQPSEPRDSAVYFCASGQIPTRKHTDTQYFGPGTRLTVL.

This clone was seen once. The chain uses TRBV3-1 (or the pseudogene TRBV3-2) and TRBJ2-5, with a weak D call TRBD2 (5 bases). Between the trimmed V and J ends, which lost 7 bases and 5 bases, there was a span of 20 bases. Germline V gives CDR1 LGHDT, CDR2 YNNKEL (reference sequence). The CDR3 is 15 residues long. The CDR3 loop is CASTLTSLSGETQYF. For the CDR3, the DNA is TGTGCCAGCACCCTAACCAGCTTATCGGGGGAGACCCAGTACTTC.

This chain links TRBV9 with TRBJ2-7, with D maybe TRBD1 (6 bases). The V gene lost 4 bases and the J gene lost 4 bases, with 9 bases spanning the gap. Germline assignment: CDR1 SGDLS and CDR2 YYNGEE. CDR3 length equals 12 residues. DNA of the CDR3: TGTGCCAGCAGCCCAGGACAGTACGAGCAGTACTTC. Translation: CASSPGQYEQYF.

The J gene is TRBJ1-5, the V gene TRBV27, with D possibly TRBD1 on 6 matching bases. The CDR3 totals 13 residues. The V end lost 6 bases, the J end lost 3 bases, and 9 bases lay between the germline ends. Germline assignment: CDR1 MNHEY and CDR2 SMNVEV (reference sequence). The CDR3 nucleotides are TGTGCCAGCAGGGACAGACCCAATCAGCCCCAGCATTTT. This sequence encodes CASRDRPNQPQHF.

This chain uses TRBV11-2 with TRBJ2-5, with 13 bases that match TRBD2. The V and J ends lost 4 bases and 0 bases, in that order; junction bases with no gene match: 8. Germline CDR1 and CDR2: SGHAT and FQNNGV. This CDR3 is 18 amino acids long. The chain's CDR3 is CASSSETSGGYYQETQYF. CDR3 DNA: TGTGCCAGCAGCTCCGAGACTAGCGGGGGGTACTACCAAGAGACCCAGTACTTC.

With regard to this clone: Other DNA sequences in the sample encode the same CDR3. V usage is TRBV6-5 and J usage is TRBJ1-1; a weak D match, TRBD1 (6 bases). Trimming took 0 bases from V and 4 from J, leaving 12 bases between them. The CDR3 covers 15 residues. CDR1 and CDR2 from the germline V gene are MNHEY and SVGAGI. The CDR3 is CASSYSAGARTEAFF. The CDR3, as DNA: TGTGCCAGCAGTTACTCGGCAGGGGCTCGCACTGAAGCTTTCTTT.

In nucleotides, the CDR3 is TGTGCCAGTCGGACCGGGACAGGGCCCTACGAGCAGTACTTC. Its translation is CASRTGTGPYEQYF. The J gene is TRBJ2-7, the V gene TRBV19; 9 nucleotides align to TRBD1. Looked up from germline, CDR1 is LNHDA and CDR2 is SQIVND (reference sequence). Trimming took 8 bases from V and 2 from J; bases not matched to a gene: 7. The CDR3 length is 14 residues.

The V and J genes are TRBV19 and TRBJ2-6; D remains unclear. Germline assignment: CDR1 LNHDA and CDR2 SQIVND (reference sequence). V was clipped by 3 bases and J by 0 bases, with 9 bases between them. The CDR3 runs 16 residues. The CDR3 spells CASSISRISGANVLTF. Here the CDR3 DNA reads TGTGCCAGTAGTATTTCCAGGATCTCTGGGGCCAACGTCCTGACTTTC.

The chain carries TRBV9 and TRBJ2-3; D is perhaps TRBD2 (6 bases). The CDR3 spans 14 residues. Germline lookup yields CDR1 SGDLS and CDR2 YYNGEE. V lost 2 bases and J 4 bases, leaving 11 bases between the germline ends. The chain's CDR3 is CASSVTGSADTQYF. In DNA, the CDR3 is TGTGCCAGCAGCGTTACCGGGAGCGCAGATACGCAGTATTTT.

CDR3 amino acids: CASSQDSRPFF. The CDR3 bases are TGTGCCAGCAGCCAAGATTCGCGGCCCTTCTTC. This rearrangement joins TRBV14 to TRBJ2-1; the D is unclear. Looked up from germline, CDR1 is SGHDN and CDR2 is FVKESK. This CDR3 region has 11 residues. Trimming left V 0 bases short and J 16 bases short, with 10 bases between.

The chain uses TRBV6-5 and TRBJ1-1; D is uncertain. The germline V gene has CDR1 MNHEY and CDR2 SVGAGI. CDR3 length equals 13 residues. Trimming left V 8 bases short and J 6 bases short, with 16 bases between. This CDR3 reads CASESASRAEAFF. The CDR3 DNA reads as TGTGCCAGCGAGTCAGCGTCCCGAGCTGAAGCTTTCTTT.

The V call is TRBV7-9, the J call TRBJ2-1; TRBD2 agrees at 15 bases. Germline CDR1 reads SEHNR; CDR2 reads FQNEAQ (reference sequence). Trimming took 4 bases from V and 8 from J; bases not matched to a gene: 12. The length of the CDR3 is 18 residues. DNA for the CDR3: TGTGCCAGCAGCTCCAGGACTAGCGGGAGGGGGGTTATGCATGAGCAGTTCTTC. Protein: CASSSRTSGRGVMHEQFF.

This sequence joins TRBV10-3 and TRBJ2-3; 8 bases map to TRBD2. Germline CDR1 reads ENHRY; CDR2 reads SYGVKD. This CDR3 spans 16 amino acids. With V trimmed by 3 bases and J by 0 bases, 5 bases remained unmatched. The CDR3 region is CAISDSRGASTDTQYF. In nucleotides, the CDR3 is TGTGCCATCAGTGACTCGCGGGGGGCAAGCACAGATACGCAGTATTTT.

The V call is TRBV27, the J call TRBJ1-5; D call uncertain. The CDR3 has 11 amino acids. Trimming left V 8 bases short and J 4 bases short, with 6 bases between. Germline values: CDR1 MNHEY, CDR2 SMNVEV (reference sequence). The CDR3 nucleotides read TGTGCCAGCGGAGATAATCAGCCCCAGCATTTT. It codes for CASGDNQPQHF.

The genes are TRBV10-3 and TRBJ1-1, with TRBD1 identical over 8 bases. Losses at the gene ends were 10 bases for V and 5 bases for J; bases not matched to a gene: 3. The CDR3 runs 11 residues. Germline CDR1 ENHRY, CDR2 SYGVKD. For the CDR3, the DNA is TGTGCCACCGGGACAGGAACTGAAGCTTTCTTT. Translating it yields CATGTGTEAFF.